These 32 T cell receptor beta chains share one sample of origin, sequenced in a study of technical replicates of blood from a few donors (dated 2017 in TCRdb). The library was produced with the immunoSEQ multiplex PCR assay. TCRdb took this table from immuneACCESS and kept in-frame rearrangements with V and J called. Such tables lack part of the clones; where checked against another copy, unresolved V genes explain under half of the gap, and the rest is unexplained. The sample has about 75,000 clones on record, nearly 98% of them singletons. The ten most abundant clones make up about 0.27% of the sample. Sequencing was performed on T cells isolated from PBMCs. Receptor source: a human donor in good health.

The V call is TRBV19, the J call TRBJ2-5, with D perhaps TRBD2 (7 bases). The V end lost 6 bases, the J end lost 0 bases, and 14 bases lay between the germline ends. Germline lookup yields CDR1 LNHDA and CDR2 SQIVND (reference sequence). This CDR3 region has 15 residues. The CDR3 loop reads CASRRRGGDQETQYF. For the CDR3, the DNA is TGTGCCAGTAGGAGGAGGGGGGGGGACCAAGAGACCCAGTACTTC. Drawing the rest from reference TRBV19 and TRBJ2-5, the complete variable domain is DGGITQSPKYLFRKEGQNVTLSCEQNLNHDAMYWYRQDPGQGLRLIYYSQIVNDFQKGDIAEGYSVSREKKESFPLTVTSAQKNPTAFYLCASRRRGGDQETQYFGPGTRLLVL.

This clone is a singleton in its sample. One junction end disagrees with the germline gene, perhaps due to a read error. The CDR3 DNA follows: TGTGCCAGCAGCTTGCCCCTGACTAGCTCCCACGAGCAGTACTTC. Translating gives CASSLPLTSSHEQYF. V is TRBV7-2 and J is TRBJ2-7; 7 bases are shared with TRBD2. CDR3 length: 15 residues. In germline, CDR1 is SGHTA, CDR2 FQGNSA. The full variable domain, completed using reference TRBV7-2 and TRBJ2-7, is GAGVSQSPSNKVTEKGKDVELRCDPISGHTALYWYRQSLGQGLEFLIYFQGNSAPDKSGLPSDRFSAERTGGSVSTLTIQRTQQEDSAVYLCASSLPLTSSHEQYFGPGTRLTVT.

This clone is a singleton in its sample. This may arise from a read error, as a much more abundant clone is one base away. The chain is built from TRBV27 and TRBJ2-3; D perhaps matches TRBD2 (5 bases). Trimming took off 5 bases at V and 0 bases at J, with 6 bases between the two ends. This CDR3 is built from 13 residues. Germline loops: CDR1 MNHEY, CDR2 SMNVEV (reference sequence). The CDR3 sequence: CASSRTSTDTQYF. CDR3 coding DNA: TGTGCCAGCAGTCGGACTAGCACAGATACGCAGTATTTT.

V is TRBV7-9 and J is TRBJ1-4; no clear D. The CDR3 sequence is 16 residues long. V was trimmed by 1 base and J by 7 bases, leaving 16 bases between them. Looked up from germline, CDR1 is SEHNR and CDR2 is FQNEAQ (reference sequence). For the CDR3, the DNA is TGTGCCAGCAGCTTAGACTACCGGCTTATAGGTGAAAAACTGTTTTTT. This translates into CASSLDYRLIGEKLFF.

This chain connects TRBV7-6 to TRBJ2-3; 8 nucleotides align to TRBD2. V gave up 1 base and J gave up 3 bases; unmatched junction bases: 3. Germline assignment: CDR1 SGHVS and CDR2 FNYEAQ. This CDR3 has 15 residues. For the CDR3, the DNA is TGTGCCAGCAGCTTAGGCAGCGGGAGTACAGATACGCAGTATTTT. Its translation: CASSLGSGSTDTQYF.

This clone has just one count. J is TRBJ2-2 and V is TRBV28, with 10 bases aligning to TRBD1. Unmatched junction bases numbered 9, after V lost 3 bases and J lost 5 bases. Germline CDR1 and CDR2: MDHEN and SYDVKM. The CDR3 is made up of 17 amino acids. CDR3 sequence: CASSFLGQGKGTGELFF. The CDR3, as DNA: TGTGCCAGCAGTTTCTTGGGACAGGGGAAGGGGACCGGGGAGCTGTTTTTT.

V and J are TRBV7-6 and TRBJ1-5, with D unclear. Per germline, CDR1 SGHVS and CDR2 FNYEAQ. The V and J ends lost 1 base and 6 bases respectively, with 7 bases between them. There are 13 residues in the CDR3. The CDR3 loop is CASSLGRVQPQHF. The CDR3 DNA is TGTGCCAGCAGCTTAGGGCGGGTTCAGCCCCAGCATTTT.

This clone was seen a single time. The chain is built from TRBV29-1 and TRBJ2-7, with D uncertain. V was cut by 1 base and J by 1 base, with 8 bases left in between. The CDR3 is 13 amino acids. Germline CDR1 is SQVTM and CDR2 is ANQGSEA. CDR3 nucleotide sequence: TGCAGCGTTGAAGCGGCGGTATCCTACGAGCAGTACTTC. Amino acid sequence: CSVEAAVSYEQYF.

This chain uses TRBV7-8 with TRBJ2-7, with 11 bases matching TRBD2. Germline values: CDR1 SGHVS, CDR2 FQNEAQ. The V gene end was trimmed by 5 bases and the J gene end by 2 bases; junction bases not matched to a gene: 5. The CDR3 spans 15 residues. The CDR3 region has the DNA TGTGCCAGCAGCGTGGGACTAGCGGTGACCTACGAGCAGTACTTC. Its translation: CASSVGLAVTYEQYF. Full variable domain (remainder filled in from reference TRBV7-8 and TRBJ2-7): GAGVSQSPRYKVAKRGQDVALRCDPISGHVSLFWYQQALGQGPEFLTYFQNEAQLDKSGLPSDRFFAERPEGSVSTLKIQRTQQEDSAVYLCASSVGLAVTYEQYFGPGTRLTVT.

The chain is built from TRBV13 and TRBJ2-7; a weak D match, TRBD2 (5 bases). CDR3 size: 12 residues. V dropped 8 bases and J dropped 3 bases, with 11 bases sitting between them. The germline V gene has CDR1 PRHDT and CDR2 FYEKMQ (reference sequence). In nucleotides, the CDR3 is TGTGCCAGCTCACCGGGGATCTACGAGCAGTACTTC. Protein product: CASSPGIYEQYF. The full variable domain, its missing parts supplied by reference TRBV13 and TRBJ2-7, is AAGVIQSPRHLIKEKRETATLKCYPIPRHDTVYWYQQGPGQDPQFLISFYEKMQSDKGSIPDRFSAQQFSDYHSELNMSSLELGDSALYFCASSPGIYEQYFGPGTRLTVT.

The DNA for the CDR3 is TGTGCCAGCAGTGCAAACAAGTATAGCAATCAGCCCCAGCATTTT. It translates to CASSANKYSNQPQHF. This chain links TRBV6-1 with TRBJ1-5; the D is unclear. Per germline, CDR1 MNHNS and CDR2 SASEGT. This CDR3 contains 15 residues. The V and J ends lost 4 bases and 0 bases respectively, with 10 bases between them.

Of note for this clone: The same CDR3 can be traced to other DNA sequences in this sample. The chain carries TRBV27 and TRBJ2-6; unclear D gene. With 5 bases removed from V and 0 bases from J, the gap between germline ends came to 2 bases. Germline V gene data show CDR1 as MNHEY and CDR2 as SMNVEV (reference sequence). CDR3 size: 13 residues. The DNA of the CDR3 is TGTGCCAGCAGTCTCTCTGGGGCCAACGTCCTGACTTTC. Its translation: CASSLSGANVLTF.

The J gene is TRBJ2-5, the V gene TRBV15; D possibly corresponds to TRBD1 (5 bases). The V gene's germline CDR1 is LNHNV and CDR2 YYDKDF (reference sequence). The CDR3 is made up of 14 amino acids. Trimming cost V 1 base and J 5 bases, with 11 bases left between them. The CDR3 DNA reads TGTGCCACCAGCAGAGCCAGGGAAGGGGAGACCCAGTACTTC. Its translation: CATSRAREGETQYF. Based on the CDR3 plus reference TRBV15 and TRBJ2-5, the full variable domain is DAMVIQNPRYQVTQFGKPVTLSCSQTLNHNVMYWYQQKSSQAPKLLFHYYDKDFNNEADTPDNFQSRRPNTSFCFLDIRSPGLGDTAMYLCATSRAREGETQYFGPGTRLLVL.

The chain links TRBV9 to TRBJ1-5; 10 positions agree with TRBD1. The CDR3 is 15 residues long. Trimming took 0 bases from V and 5 from J; bases not matched to a gene: 2. Germline V lookup: CDR1 SGDLS, CDR2 YYNGEE. This CDR3 is CASSVGTGGDQPQHF. In nucleotides, the CDR3 is TGTGCCAGCAGCGTAGGGACAGGGGGGGATCAGCCCCAGCATTTT.

About this clone: An end of the junction differs from the germline gene, which may be a read error. V gene TRBV7-3 combines with J gene TRBJ2-7; 8 nucleotides match TRBD2. CDR1 is SGHTA and CDR2 is FQGTGA in the germline V gene. The CDR3 covers 14 residues. The CDR3 DNA is TGTGCCAGCAGCATAACCGGGACTAGTAACGAGCAGTACTTC. Its protein product is CASSITGTSNEQYF. The variable domain in full, with the rest retrieved from reference TRBV7-3 and TRBJ2-7, is GAGVSQTPSNKVTEKGKYVELRCDPISGHTALYWYRQSLGQGPEFLIYFQGTGAADDSGLPNDRFFAVRPEGSVSTLKIQRTERGDSAVYLCASSITGTSNEQYFGPGTRLTVT.

The J gene is TRBJ2-3, the V gene TRBV5-1; 8 nucleotides agree with TRBD2. The CDR3 spans 15 residues. Germline V CDR1 and CDR2: SGHRS, YFSETQ. The junction had 7 bases not matched to a gene; V was cut back by 2 bases and J by 5 bases. The CDR3 DNA reads TGCGCCAGCAGCTTAAGCGGGAGTCGGGGAGATACGCAGTATTTT. It translates to CASSLSGSRGDTQYF.

This chain connects TRBV19 to TRBJ2-7; 11 nucleotides align to TRBD1. J was trimmed by 5 bases and V by 4 bases; bases with no gene match: 4. From germline, CDR1 is LNHDA and CDR2 SQIVND (reference sequence). This CDR3 has 14 residues. The chain's CDR3 is CASSKDRGQDEQYF. The CDR3 region has the DNA TGTGCCAGTAGTAAGGACAGGGGGCAAGACGAGCAGTACTTC.

This clone was picked up one time. The chain carries TRBV27 and TRBJ2-7; TRBD1 aligns across 9 bases. Germline CDR1 and CDR2: MNHEY and SMNVEV (reference sequence). This CDR3 is 12 amino acids long. Trimming took 8 bases from V and 6 from J; bases not matched to a gene: 5. CDR3 in DNA: TGTGCCAGCGGACAGACAGGGGGCGAGCAGTACTTC. Protein: CASGQTGGEQYF.

This chain joins TRBV2 and TRBJ2-3, with D possibly matching TRBD2 (6 bases). The CDR3 extends over 12 amino acids. Between the trimmed V and J ends, which lost 9 bases and 1 base, there was a span of 8 bases. From germline, CDR1 is SNHLY and CDR2 FYNNEI. CDR3: CARTRGTDTQYF. The CDR3 nucleotides read TGTGCCAGGACTAGAGGCACAGATACGCAGTATTTT. Full variable domain (rest looked up from reference TRBV2 and TRBJ2-3): EPEVTQTPSHQVTQMGQEVILRCVPISNHLYFYWYRQILGQKVEFLVSFYNNEISEKSEIFDDQFSVERPDGSNFTLKIRSTKLEDSAMYFCARTRGTDTQYFGPGTRLTVL.

The CDR3 region is CAWSVRRGYGYTF. The CDR3 DNA reads as TGTGCCTGGAGTGTACGGCGGGGGTATGGCTACACCTTC. This chain uses TRBV30 with TRBJ1-2, with D perhaps TRBD1 (5 bases). V gave up 0 bases and J gave up 5 bases, with 10 bases separating them. The CDR3 sequence is 13 residues long. In germline, CDR1 is GTSNPN, CDR2 SVGIG (reference sequence).

The chain couples TRBV6-6 to TRBJ2-3; D perhaps matches TRBD2 (5 bases). The CDR3 is made up of 16 amino acids. In germline, CDR1 is MNHNY, CDR2 SVGAGI (reference sequence). V was trimmed by 0 bases and J by 0 bases, leaving 10 bases between them. The CDR3 DNA follows: TGTGCCAGCAGTTACTCGGAGGATACTAGCACAGATACGCAGTATTTT. This codes for CASSYSEDTSTDTQYF.

The rearrangement joins TRBV28 to TRBJ2-1; 11 nucleotides line up with TRBD1. J was trimmed by 5 bases and V by 8 bases; bases with no gene match: 8. This CDR3 has 15 amino acids. Germline V gives CDR1 MDHEN, CDR2 SYDVKM. CDR3 in amino acids: CASLRDRGGHNEQFF. The DNA for the CDR3 is TGTGCCAGCTTGCGGGACAGGGGGGGCCACAATGAGCAGTTCTTC.

The gene calls are TRBV10-3 and TRBJ2-7; perhaps TRBD2 as D (5 bases). Per the germline V gene, CDR1 is ENHRY and CDR2 is SYGVKD. V was cut by 4 bases and J by 3 bases, with 13 bases left in between. The CDR3 totals 14 residues. This chain's CDR3 is CAISGGSDRYEQYF. The CDR3 DNA follows: TGTGCCATCAGTGGGGGTAGCGACCGCTACGAGCAGTACTTC.

The V call is TRBV6-7, the J call TRBJ2-4, with 9 bases fitting TRBD2. TRBV6-7 has ORF status, its function being uncertain. The CDR3 spans 15 residues. The J segment lost 2 bases and the V segment lost 7 bases, leaving 6 bases of the junction unmatched. The CDR3 coding sequence is TGTGCCAGCATCTTAGCGGGAGCGCCCAAAAACATTCAGTACTTC. This gives the protein CASILAGAPKNIQYF.

The rearrangement joins TRBV5-1 to TRBJ2-7; TRBD1 aligns across 10 bases. The CDR3 length is 14 residues. CDR1 SGHRS and CDR2 YFSETQ come from the germline V gene. Trimming took 3 bases from V and 4 from J; bases not matched to a gene: 4. Here the CDR3 reads CASSSGQGRYEQYF. The CDR3, as DNA: TGCGCCAGCAGCTCGGGACAGGGGAGGTACGAGCAGTACTTC.

The chain combines TRBV5-1 with TRBJ1-1; D gene unclear. CDR1 is SGHRS and CDR2 is YFSETQ in the germline V gene. The V end lost 1 base, the J end lost 4 bases, and 17 bases lay between the germline ends. The CDR3 runs 16 residues. CDR3 bases: TGCGCCAGCAGCTTGTATTTAGAGGTGGTGGGCACTGAAGCTTTCTTT. Protein sequence: CASSLYLEVVGTEAFF.

The chain joins TRBV11-3 to TRBJ2-7, with D tentatively TRBD2 (7 bases). The CDR3 has 16 residues. V gave up 3 bases and J gave up 6 bases, with 21 bases separating them. Germline CDR1 is SGHNT and CDR2 is YENEEA. CDR3 sequence reads: CASSFPRAGAAGEQYF. The CDR3 DNA follows: TGTGCCAGCAGCTTCCCAAGGGCGGGGGCCGCCGGCGAGCAGTACTTC.

CDR3 DNA: TGTGCCAGCAGCTTGAACAGGGCAAACAATGAGCAGTTCTTC. Translating it yields CASSLNRANNEQFF. V usage is TRBV5-6 and J usage is TRBJ2-1; D perhaps matches TRBD1 (6 bases). The CDR3 extends over 14 amino acids. V was trimmed by 1 base and J by 5 bases, leaving 10 bases between them. In germline, CDR1 is SGHDT, CDR2 YYEEEE.

The rearrangement uses TRBV5-8 and TRBJ1-1; 7 bases are shared with TRBD1. Germline V CDR1 and CDR2: SGHTS, YDEGEE. With V trimmed by 4 bases and J by 8 bases, 5 bases remained unmatched. CDR3 length: 12 amino acids. The CDR3 here is CASSGVRGEAFF. CDR3 in DNA: TGTGCCAGCAGCGGGGTCAGGGGGGAAGCTTTCTTT.

Written as DNA, the CDR3 is TGTGCCAGCAGCCCCCCCCAGGGGGCCTCGCGCTATGGCTACACCTTC. Encoded protein: CASSPPQGASRYGYTF. The chain has TRBV7-9 and TRBJ1-2; 8 bases agree with TRBD1. The germline V gene has CDR1 SEHNR and CDR2 FQNEAQ (reference sequence). Trimming cost V 5 bases and J 4 bases; bases outside gene matches: 12. This CDR3 has 16 amino acids.

The chain is built from TRBV19 and TRBJ2-1; 7 bases are a match to TRBD2. Germline CDR1 and CDR2: LNHDA and SQIVND (reference sequence). Unmatched junction bases numbered 16, after V lost 5 bases and J lost 9 bases. This CDR3 spans 16 amino acids. The CDR3 DNA is TGTGCCAGTAGTCCAGCATATGCGCGGGAGAACGCTGAGCAGTTCTTC. The encoded protein is CASSPAYARENAEQFF.

V is TRBV27 and J is TRBJ2-5, with D possibly being TRBD2 (7 bases). The length of the CDR3 is 13 residues. The V gene lost 6 bases and the J gene lost 4 bases, with 12 bases spanning the gap. Per germline, CDR1 MNHEY and CDR2 SMNVEV (reference sequence). CDR3 DNA sequence: TGTGCCAGCAGGAGGGGGGAGGGAGAGACCCAGTACTTC. It codes for CASRRGEGETQYF.